Detailed here is one T cell receptor (beta chain). Its cognate antigen is unknown. This record comes from a study of shared clonotypes between healthy human individuals. Sequencing was at deep level. TCRdb keeps only in-frame clones here, not all; method: immunoSEQ multiplex PCR. Of roughly 2,300,000 clones listed, about nine tenths were seen once; the top ten hold approximately 0.41%. Overall study results and limits: Between a handful of donors, naive CD4 clonotypes were shared at a level of about 5%. Rarefaction revealed incomplete sorted-subset sequencing despite large depth. Blood alone was sampled, and tissue repertoires likely differ.

The sample was naive CD4+ T cells from PBMCs. Subset described: CD45RA+ positively selected. The TCR sequence derives from a man aged 18 to 35 in good health. Some clones in this sample may be carry-over from other donors' samples.

This chain's CDR3 is CASSVGDAGGPRETQYF. CDR3 coding DNA: TGTGCCAGCAGCGTAGGAGACGCGGGAGGCCCGCGGGAGACCCAGTACTTC. This sequence joins TRBV9 and TRBJ2-5, with 8 nucleotides matching TRBD2. The CDR3 extends over 17 amino acids. J lost 5 bases, V lost 0 bases, and 12 bases had no gene match. Germline assignment: CDR1 SGDLS and CDR2 YYNGEE.